This T cell receptor (beta chain) was captured by sequencing in a study of PD-1 blockade in classical Hodgkin lymphoma. Note on this clone: What it binds is unknown.

Study-wide results and limits: Significant TCR diversity gains by C4D1 occurred in CD4+ but not CD8+ cells.

In every patient, relapse followed autologous stem cell transplantation, while exposure to brentuximab vedotin differed. V lost 2 bases and J lost 0, with 9 bases in between. This CDR3 has 15 amino acids. Germline V gene lookup returns CDR1 SGHRS and CDR2 YFSETQ. Sequencing used immunoSEQ multiplex PCR; TCRdb keeps in-frame clones, though not all of them. The profile shows tens of thousands of clones, approximately 88% of them singletons. This sample comprised peripheral blood mononuclear cells (PBMCs), obtained at baseline. This clonotype was sampled from a human donor with classical Hodgkin lymphoma. The rearrangement links TRBV5-1 to TRBJ2-1; D ambiguous. Written as DNA, the CDR3 is TGCGCCAGCAGCTTAGGCTTCGGCTCCTACAATGAGCAGTTCTTC. This translates into CASSLGFGSYNEQFF.